Listed below are T cell receptor beta chains from one sample, sequenced in a study of blood T cell repertoires in COVID-19. This table comes from immunoSEQ multiplex PCR, and its TCRdb copy is limited to in-frame clones, with some not included. The repertoire holds 360,000 or so clones, with about four fifths as singletons. Sequencing used PBMCs or T cells enriched from blood (not recorded which). The receptors originated from a woman aged 45-60 years who had recovered from COVID-19. CDR3s include the opening cysteine and the closing phenylalanine or tryptophan.

j_call	v_call	cdr3_aa
TRBJ1-1	TRBV10-3	CAISADRGNTEAFF
TRBJ2-6	TRBV4-2	CASSHGLGSSDSGANVLTF
TRBJ1-3	TRBV2	CASVTGPSSGNTIYF
TRBJ1-4	TRBV6-1	CASSEQGLATNEKLFF
TRBJ2-5	TRBV7-7	CASSGQGKYQETQYF
TRBJ2-7	TRBV6-2/TRBV6-3	CASSRPGQGIRQYF
TRBJ1-1	TRBV12-5	CASGPGVSLNTEAFF
TRBJ1-2	TRBV6-5	CASRNSGVIPDGYTF
TRBJ2-3	TRBV5-1	CASSTWGGTDTQYF
TRBJ1-5	TRBV6-5	CASSLYYSNQPQHF
TRBJ2-1	TRBV9	CASSVRQEPYNEQFF
TRBJ1-2	TRBV6-5	CASSYVRSNYGYTF
TRBJ1-1	TRBV20-1	CSATTSTEAFF
TRBJ1-2	TRBV27	CASRYRAGYTF
TRBJ1-1	TRBV30	CAWSVLGTVLEAFF
TRBJ1-2	TRBV19	CASSTTGTYQYGYTF
TRBJ1-1	TRBV5-1	CASSTATGPREAFF
TRBJ2-7	TRBV30	CAWGGQRFWEQYF
TRBJ2-2	TRBV19	CASSTGQGIGGELFF
TRBJ1-2	TRBV5-1	CASSLMEGQGYGYTF
TRBJ1-3	TRBV6-2/TRBV6-3	CASSYGVEGQFYNTIYF
TRBJ1-1	TRBV6-2/TRBV6-3	CASSYEVMNTEAFF
TRBJ2-3	TRBV14	CASSQRSPGTGDTQYF